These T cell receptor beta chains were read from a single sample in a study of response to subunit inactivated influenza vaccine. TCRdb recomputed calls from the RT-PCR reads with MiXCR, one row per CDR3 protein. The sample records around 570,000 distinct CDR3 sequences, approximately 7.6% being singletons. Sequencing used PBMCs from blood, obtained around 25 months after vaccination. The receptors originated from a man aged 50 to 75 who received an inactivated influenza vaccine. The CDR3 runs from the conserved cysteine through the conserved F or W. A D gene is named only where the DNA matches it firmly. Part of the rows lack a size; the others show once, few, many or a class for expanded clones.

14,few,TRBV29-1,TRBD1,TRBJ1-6,TGCAGCGTGCGGATGGACAGGGGCAATTCACCCCTCCACTTT,CSVRMDRGNSPLHF
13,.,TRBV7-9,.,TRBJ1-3,TGTGCCAGCAGCCCGCGCGTGGGAGTCACCATATATTTT,CASSPRVGVTIYF
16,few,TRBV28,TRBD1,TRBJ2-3,TGTGCCAGCAGTGCCGGGACAGGGGGTTTCACAGATACGCAGTATTTT,CASSAGTGGFTDTQYF
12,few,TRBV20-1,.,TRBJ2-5,TGCAGTGCCCGAAGCCGCAGGGAGACCCAGTACTTC,CSARSRRETQYF
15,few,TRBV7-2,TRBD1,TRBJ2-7,TGTGCCAGCAGCTCCTTTCAGGGGGCTACCTACGAGCAGTACTTC,CASSSFQGATYEQYF
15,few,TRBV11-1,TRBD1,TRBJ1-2,TGTGCCAGCAGCCCCACGGACAGGGGGGGCAATGGCTACACCTTC,CASSPTDRGGNGYTF
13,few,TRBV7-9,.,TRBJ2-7,TGTGCCAGCAGCCCCGACGGCCCACACGAGCAGTACTTC,CASSPDGPHEQYF
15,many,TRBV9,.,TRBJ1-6,TGTGCCAGCAGCGTAACCGGGACAAGCTATTCACCCCTCCACTTT,CASSVTGTSYSPLHF
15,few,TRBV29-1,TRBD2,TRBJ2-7,TGCAGCGTTGAAGAAGCGGGAGCCGTGAGGGGCGAGCAGTACTTC,CSVEEAGAVRGEQYF
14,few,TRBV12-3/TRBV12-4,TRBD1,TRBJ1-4,TGTGCCAGCAGGATGACAGGGCGGGGTGAAAAACTGTTTTTT,CASRMTGRGEKLFF
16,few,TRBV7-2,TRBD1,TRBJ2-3,TGTGCCAGCAGCTTAGCACAGGGGTATTGGACAGATACGCAGTATTTT,CASSLAQGYWTDTQYF
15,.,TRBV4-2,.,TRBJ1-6,TGTGCCAGCAGCCAAGACGGCACAGGGTATTCACCCCTCCACTTT,CASSQDGTGYSPLHF
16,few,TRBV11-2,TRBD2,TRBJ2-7,TGTGCCAGCAGCTTAGGTTTGGGGACTAGTAAGTACGAGCAGTACTTC,CASSLGLGTSKYEQYF
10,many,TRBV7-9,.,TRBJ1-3,TGTGCCGTGGGCGGAAACACCATATATTTT,CAVGGNTIYF
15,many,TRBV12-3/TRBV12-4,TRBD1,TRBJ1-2,TGTGCCAGCAGTTCTTGGACAGGGGGCAGGTATGGCTACACCTTC,CASSSWTGGRYGYTF
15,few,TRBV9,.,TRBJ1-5,TGTGCCAGCAGCGTAGCTCCAGGTATCAATCAGCCCCAGCATTTT,CASSVAPGINQPQHF
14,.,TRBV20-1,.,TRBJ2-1,TGCAGTGCTAGATCCCAATTCGGGCGCAATGAGCAGTTCTTC,CSARSQFGRNEQFF
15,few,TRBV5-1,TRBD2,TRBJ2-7,TGCGCCAGCAGCTTGGAAGTAGCGGGAGTCTACGAGCAGTACTTC,CASSLEVAGVYEQYF
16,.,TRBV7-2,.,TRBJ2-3,TGTGCCAGCAGCTTAGTGGAGTGGACTACCACAGATACGCAGTATTTT,CASSLVEWTTTDTQYF
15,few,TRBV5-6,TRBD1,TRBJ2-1,TGTGCCAGCAGCTGGGACAGGGGGACCTACAATGAGCAGTTCTTC,CASSWDRGTYNEQFF
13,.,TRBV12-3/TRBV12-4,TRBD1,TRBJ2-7,TGTGCCAGCAGCTCCGACAGGGTCCACGAGCAGTACTTC,CASSSDRVHEQYF
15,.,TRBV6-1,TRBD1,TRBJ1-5,TGTGCCAGCAGACCCGGGACAGTACGCAATCAGCCCCAGCATTTT,CASRPGTVRNQPQHF
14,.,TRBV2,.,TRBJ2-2,TGTGCCAGCAGTGATAAAGGCCACACCGGGGAGCTGTTTTTT,CASSDKGHTGELFF
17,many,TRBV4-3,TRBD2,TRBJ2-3,TGCGCCAGCAGCCAAGTGCCAGCGGGGGATGTCACAGATACGCAGTATTTT,CASSQVPAGDVTDTQYF
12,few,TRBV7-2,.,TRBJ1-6,TGTGCCAGCAGCTCGACTGGCTTGTATCTCCACTTT,CASSSTGLYLHF
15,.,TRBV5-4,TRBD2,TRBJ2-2,TGTGCCAGCACTAGCGGGAGTGGGTACACCGGGGAGCTGTTTTTT,CASTSGSGYTGELFF
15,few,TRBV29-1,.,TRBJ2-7,TGCAGCGTTGAAGATTTGGCGGAAGGGGACTACGAGCAGTACTTC,CSVEDLAEGDYEQYF
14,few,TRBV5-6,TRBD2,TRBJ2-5,TGTGCCAGCAGCAGGGGACTAGCGGGAGAGACCCAGTACTTC,CASSRGLAGETQYF